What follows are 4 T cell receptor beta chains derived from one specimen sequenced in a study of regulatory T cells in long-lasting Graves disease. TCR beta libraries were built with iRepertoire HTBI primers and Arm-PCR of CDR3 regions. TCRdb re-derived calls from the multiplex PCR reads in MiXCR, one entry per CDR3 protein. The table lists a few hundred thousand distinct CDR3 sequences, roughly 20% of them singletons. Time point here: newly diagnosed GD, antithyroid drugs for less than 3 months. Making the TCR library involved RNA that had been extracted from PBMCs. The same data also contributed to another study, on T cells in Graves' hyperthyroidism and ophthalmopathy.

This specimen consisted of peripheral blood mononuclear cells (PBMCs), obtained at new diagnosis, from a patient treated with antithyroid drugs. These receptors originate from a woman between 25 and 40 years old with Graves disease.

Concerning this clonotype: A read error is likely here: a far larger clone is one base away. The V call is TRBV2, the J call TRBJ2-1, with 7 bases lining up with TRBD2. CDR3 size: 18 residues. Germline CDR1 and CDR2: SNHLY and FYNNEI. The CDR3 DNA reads TGTGCCAGCAGTGATCGGGTCAAGGCGGGAGCCGGCTTAGAGACCAAGTACTTC. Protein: CASSDRVKAGAGLETKYF.

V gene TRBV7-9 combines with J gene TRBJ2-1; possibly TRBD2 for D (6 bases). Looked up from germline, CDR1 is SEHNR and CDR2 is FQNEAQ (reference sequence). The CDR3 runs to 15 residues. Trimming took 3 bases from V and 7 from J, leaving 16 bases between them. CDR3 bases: TGTGCCAGCAGCTTGCCCTCCGGGGACTTTAATGAGCAGTTCTTC. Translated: CASSLPSGDFNEQFF.

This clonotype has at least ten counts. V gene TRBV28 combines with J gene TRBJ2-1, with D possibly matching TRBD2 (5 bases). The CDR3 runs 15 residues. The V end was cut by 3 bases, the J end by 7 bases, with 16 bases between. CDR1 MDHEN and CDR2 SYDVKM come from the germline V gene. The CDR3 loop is CASSFLIQRQNEQFF. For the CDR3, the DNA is TGTGCCAGCAGTTTTCTCATTCAGCGGCAGAATGAGCAGTTCTTC. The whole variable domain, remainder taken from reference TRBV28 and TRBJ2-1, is DVKVTQSSRYLVKRTGEKVFLECVQDMDHENMFWYRQDPGLGLRLIYFSYDVKMKEKGDIPEGYSVSREKKERFSLILESASTNQTSMYLCASSFLIQRQNEQFFGPGTRLTVL.

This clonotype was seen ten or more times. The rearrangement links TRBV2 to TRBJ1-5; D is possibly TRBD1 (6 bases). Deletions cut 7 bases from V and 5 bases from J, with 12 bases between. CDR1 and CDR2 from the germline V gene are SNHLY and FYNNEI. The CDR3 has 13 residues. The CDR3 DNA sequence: TGTGCCAGCACCTCGGACAGCTATCAGCCCCAGCATTTT. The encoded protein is CASTSDSYQPQHF.